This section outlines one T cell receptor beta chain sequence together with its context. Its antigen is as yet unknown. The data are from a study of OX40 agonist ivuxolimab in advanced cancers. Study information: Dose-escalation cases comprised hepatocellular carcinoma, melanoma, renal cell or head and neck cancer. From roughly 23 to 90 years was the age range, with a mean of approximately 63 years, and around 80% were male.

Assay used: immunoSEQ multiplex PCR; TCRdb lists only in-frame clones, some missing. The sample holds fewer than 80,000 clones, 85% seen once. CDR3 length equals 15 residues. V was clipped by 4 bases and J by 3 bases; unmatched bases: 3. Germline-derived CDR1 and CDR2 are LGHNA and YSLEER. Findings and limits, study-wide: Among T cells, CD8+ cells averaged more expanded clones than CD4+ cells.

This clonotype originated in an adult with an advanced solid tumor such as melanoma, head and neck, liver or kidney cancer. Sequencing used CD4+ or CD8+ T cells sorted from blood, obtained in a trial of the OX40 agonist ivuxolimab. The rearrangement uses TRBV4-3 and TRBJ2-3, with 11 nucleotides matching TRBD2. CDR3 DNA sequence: TGCGCCAGCAGCCTTGGACTAGCGGGTACAGATACGCAGTATTTT. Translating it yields CASSLGLAGTDTQYF.